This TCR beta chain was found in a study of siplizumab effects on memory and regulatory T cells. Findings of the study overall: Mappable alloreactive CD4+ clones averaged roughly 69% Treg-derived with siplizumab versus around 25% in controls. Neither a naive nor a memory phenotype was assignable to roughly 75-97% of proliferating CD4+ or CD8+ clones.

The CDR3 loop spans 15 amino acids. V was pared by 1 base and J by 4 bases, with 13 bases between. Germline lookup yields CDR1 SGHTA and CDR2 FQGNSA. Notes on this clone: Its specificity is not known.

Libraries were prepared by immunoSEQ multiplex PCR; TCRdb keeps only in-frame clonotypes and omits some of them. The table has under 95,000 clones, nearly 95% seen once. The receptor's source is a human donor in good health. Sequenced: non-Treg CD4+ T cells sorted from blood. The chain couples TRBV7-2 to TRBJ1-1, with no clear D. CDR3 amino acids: CASSLGSGLGTEAFF. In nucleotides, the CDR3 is TGTGCCAGCAGCTTAGGTTCCGGGTTGGGCACTGAAGCTTTCTTT.